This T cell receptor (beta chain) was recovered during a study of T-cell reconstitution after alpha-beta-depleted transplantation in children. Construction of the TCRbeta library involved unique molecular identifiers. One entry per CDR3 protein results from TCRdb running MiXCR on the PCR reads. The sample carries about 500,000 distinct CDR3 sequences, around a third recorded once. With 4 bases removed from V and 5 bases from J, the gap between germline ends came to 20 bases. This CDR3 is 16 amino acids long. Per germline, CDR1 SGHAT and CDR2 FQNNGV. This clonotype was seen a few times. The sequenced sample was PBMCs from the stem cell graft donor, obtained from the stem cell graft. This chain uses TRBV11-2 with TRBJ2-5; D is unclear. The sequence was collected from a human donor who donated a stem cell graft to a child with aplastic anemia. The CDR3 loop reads CASSYTLTRRRETQYF. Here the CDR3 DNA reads TGTGCCAGCAGCTACACGCTTACGCGGAGACGGGAGACCCAGTACTTC.